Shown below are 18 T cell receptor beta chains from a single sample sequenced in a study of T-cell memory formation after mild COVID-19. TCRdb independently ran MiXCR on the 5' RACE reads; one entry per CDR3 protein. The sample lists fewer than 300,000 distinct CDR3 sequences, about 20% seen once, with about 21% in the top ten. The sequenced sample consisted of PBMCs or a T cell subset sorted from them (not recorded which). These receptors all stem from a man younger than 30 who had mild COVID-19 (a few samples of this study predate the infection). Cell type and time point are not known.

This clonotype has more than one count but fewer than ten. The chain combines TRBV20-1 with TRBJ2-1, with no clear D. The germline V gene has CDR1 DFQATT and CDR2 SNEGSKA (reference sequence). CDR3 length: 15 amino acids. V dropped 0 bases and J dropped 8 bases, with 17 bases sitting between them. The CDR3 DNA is TGCAGTGCTAGAGACCCGCAAGGACCCCGCGATGAGCAGTTCTTC. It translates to CSARDPQGPRDEQFF.

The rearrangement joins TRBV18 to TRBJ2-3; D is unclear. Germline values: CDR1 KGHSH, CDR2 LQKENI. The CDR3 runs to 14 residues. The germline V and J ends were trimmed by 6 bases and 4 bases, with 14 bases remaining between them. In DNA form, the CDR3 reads TGTGCCAGCTCCCTAGAGGCGCCCCCAGATACGCAGTATTTT. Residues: CASSLEAPPDTQYF.

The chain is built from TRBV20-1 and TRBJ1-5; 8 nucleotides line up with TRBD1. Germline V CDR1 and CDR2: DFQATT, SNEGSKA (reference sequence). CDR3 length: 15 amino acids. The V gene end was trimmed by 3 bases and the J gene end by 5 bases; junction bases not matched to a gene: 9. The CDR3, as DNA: TGCAGTGCTAGTGCGTCCGGGACAGGAGATCAGCCCCAGCATTTT. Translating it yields CSASASGTGDQPQHF.

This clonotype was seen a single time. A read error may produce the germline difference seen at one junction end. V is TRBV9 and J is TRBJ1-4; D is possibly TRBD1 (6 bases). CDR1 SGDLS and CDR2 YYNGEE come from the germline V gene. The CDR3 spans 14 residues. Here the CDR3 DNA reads TGTGCCAGTAGCGGGACACTCCGGGGTGAAAAACTGTTTTTT. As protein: CASSGTLRGEKLFF.

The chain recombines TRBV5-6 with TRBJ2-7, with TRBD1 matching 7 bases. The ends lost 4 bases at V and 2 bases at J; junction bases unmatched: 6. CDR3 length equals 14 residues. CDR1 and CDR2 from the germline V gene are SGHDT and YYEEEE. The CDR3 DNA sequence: TGTGCCAGCAGCGTGGGGGACAGCACCTACGAGCAGTACTTC. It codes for CASSVGDSTYEQYF.

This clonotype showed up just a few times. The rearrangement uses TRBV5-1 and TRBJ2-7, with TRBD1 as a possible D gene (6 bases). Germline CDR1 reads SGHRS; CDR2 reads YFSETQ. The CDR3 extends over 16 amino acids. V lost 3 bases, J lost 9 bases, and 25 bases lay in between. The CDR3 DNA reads TGCGCCAGCAGCTCACCGGGACATGGATACTTACGAGCGCAGTACGTC. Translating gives CASSSPGHGYLRAQYV.

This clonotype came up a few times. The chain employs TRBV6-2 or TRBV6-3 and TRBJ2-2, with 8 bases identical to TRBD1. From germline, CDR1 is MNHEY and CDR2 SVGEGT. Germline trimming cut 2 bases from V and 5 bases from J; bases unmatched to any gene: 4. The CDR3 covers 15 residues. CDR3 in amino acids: CASSYGRTGTGELFF. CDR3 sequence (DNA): TGTGCCAGCAGTTACGGAAGGACAGGGACCGGGGAGCTGTTTTTT.

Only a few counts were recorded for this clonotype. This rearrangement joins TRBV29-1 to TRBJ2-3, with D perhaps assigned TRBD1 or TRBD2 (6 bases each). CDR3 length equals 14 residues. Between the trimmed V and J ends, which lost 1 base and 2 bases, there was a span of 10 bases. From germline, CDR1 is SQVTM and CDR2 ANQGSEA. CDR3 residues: CSVEGGGNTDTQYF. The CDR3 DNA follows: TGCAGCGTTGAAGGAGGGGGGAACACAGATACGCAGTATTTT.

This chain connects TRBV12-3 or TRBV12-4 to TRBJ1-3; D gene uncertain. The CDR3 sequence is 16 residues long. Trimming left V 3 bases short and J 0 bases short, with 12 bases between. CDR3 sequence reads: CASSLPAGDSGNTIYF. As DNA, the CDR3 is TGTGCCAGCAGTTTGCCGGCGGGAGACTCTGGAAACACCATATATTTT.

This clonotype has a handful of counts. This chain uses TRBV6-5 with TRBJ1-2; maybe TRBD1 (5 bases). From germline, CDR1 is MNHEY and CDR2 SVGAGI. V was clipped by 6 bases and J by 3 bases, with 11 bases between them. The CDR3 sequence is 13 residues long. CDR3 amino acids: CASRGMGDYGYTF. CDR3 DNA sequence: TGTGCCAGCAGGGGAATGGGGGACTATGGCTACACCTTC.

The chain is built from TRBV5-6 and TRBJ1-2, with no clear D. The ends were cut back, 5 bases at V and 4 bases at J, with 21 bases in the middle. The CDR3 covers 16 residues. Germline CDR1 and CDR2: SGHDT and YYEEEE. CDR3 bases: TGTGCCAGCAGTCCTCGGTGGTCGTTGGGCTCCTATGGCTACACCTTC. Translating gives CASSPRWSLGSYGYTF. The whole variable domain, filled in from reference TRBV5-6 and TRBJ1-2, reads DAGVTQSPTHLIKTRGQQVTLRCSPKSGHDTVSWYQQALGQGPQFIFQYYEEEERQRGNFPDRFSGHQFPNYSSELNVNALLLGDSALYLCASSPRWSLGSYGYTFGSGTRLTVV.

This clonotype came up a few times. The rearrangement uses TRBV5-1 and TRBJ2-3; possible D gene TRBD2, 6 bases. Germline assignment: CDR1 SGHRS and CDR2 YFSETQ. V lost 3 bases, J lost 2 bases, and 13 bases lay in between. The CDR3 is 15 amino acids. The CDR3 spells CASSYGTPLTDTQYF. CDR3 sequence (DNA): TGCGCCAGCAGCTACGGGACTCCTCTCACAGATACGCAGTATTTT.

The CDR3 DNA sequence: TGTGCCAGCAGCTACGCCGGGAGCTACTCCTACGAGCAGTACGTC. As protein: CASSYAGSYSYEQYV. The gene calls are TRBV5-5 and TRBJ2-7; tentative D call: TRBD2 (6 bases). Germline CDR1 SGHKS, CDR2 YYEKEE (reference sequence). The CDR3 runs to 15 residues. The V end was cut by 3 bases, the J end by 0 bases, with 13 bases between.

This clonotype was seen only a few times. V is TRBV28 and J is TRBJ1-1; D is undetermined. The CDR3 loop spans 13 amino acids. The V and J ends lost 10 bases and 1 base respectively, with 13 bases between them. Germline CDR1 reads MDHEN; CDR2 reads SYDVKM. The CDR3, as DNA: TGTGCCACCGAGCTTTTCGGGAACACTGAAGCTTTCTTT. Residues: CATELFGNTEAFF.

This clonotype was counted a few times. CDR3 nucleotides: TGCAGTGCTAGTAGGTCCAACTCCTACGAGCAGTACTTC. The encoded protein is CSASRSNSYEQYF. The chain couples TRBV20-1 to TRBJ2-7; no definite D call. The CDR3 sequence is 13 residues long. Germline CDR1 reads DFQATT; CDR2 reads SNEGSKA (reference sequence). V lost 3 bases and J lost 0, with 9 bases in between.

The CDR3 DNA reads as TGCGCCAGCAGCCAAGTAGTGGAGAGCCTTAGGAACACTGAAGCTTTCTTT. Its translation: CASSQVVESLRNTEAFF. The chain employs TRBV4-3 and TRBJ1-1; no reliable D call. Trimming pared 1 base from V and 1 base from J, leaving 16 bases between. Germline CDR1 and CDR2: LGHNA and YSLEER. The CDR3 is 17 amino acids.

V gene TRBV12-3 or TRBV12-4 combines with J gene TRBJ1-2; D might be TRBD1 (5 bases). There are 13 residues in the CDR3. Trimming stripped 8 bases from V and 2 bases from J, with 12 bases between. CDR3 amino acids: CASALGRNYGYTF. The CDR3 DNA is TGTGCCAGCGCTCTGGGACGGAACTATGGCTACACCTTC.

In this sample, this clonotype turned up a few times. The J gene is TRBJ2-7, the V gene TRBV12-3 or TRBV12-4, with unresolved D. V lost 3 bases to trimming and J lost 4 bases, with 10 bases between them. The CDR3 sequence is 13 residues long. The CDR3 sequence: CASSFGNSYEQYF. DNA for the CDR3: TGTGCCAGCAGTTTTGGCAACTCTTACGAGCAGTACTTC.